One and the same sample provided the 5 T cell receptor beta chains below, sequenced in a study of T cell repertoires in cytomegalovirus infection. Each CDR3 protein gets one entry after TCRdb re-called the reads with MiXCR. The table includes fewer than 400,000 distinct CDR3 sequences, 15% to 20% detected once. The sequenced sample consisted of PBMCs. These receptors originate from a human donor in good health (CMV status not recorded). Some clones in this sample may be carry-over from other donors' samples.

In its sample, this clonotype was seen many times. The chain links TRBV7-2 to TRBJ2-3; D might be TRBD2 (5 bases). Germline V gene lookup returns CDR1 SGHTA and CDR2 FQGNSA. V lost 1 base and J lost 5, with 7 bases in between. The CDR3 runs to 13 residues. The chain's CDR3 is CASSLELVDTQYF. The CDR3 coding sequence is TGTGCCAGCAGCTTAGAACTAGTAGATACGCAGTATTTT.

The chain links TRBV20-1 to TRBJ2-5, with no clear D. Germline V lookup: CDR1 DFQATT, CDR2 SNEGSKA (reference sequence). There are 11 residues in the CDR3. V shed 5 bases and J shed 5 bases, with 9 bases lying between them. The CDR3 nucleotides read TGCAGTGCTGCCGACTGGGAGACCCAGTACTTC. Translating gives CSAADWETQYF.

CDR3 sequence: CASSQGSASYEQYF. CDR3 DNA: TGCGCCAGCAGCCAAGGTTCGGCGTCCTACGAGCAGTACTTC. The chain has TRBV4-1 and TRBJ2-7; D gene uncertain. Germline CDR1 reads MGHRA; CDR2 reads YSYEKL. The CDR3 covers 14 residues. Deletions cut 1 base from V and 1 base from J, with 8 bases between.

V is TRBV27 and J is TRBJ1-3, with a weak D call TRBD1 (6 bases). Germline loops: CDR1 MNHEY, CDR2 SMNVEV (reference sequence). CDR3 length: 15 amino acids. V dropped 1 base and J dropped 4 bases, with 11 bases sitting between them. For the CDR3, the DNA is TGTGCCAGCAGTTTATTTGGGGGCGCGGGAAACACCATATATTTT. This codes for CASSLFGGAGNTIYF.

This clonotype showed up just a few times. V is TRBV27 and J is TRBJ2-5; D is ambiguous. V lost 3 bases and J 6 bases, leaving 11 bases between the germline ends. The CDR3 is made up of 13 amino acids. Looked up from germline, CDR1 is MNHEY and CDR2 is SMNVEV (reference sequence). In DNA form, the CDR3 reads TGTGCCAGCAGTTTTTGGGATCGGCAGACCCAGTACTTC. Protein sequence: CASSFWDRQTQYF.